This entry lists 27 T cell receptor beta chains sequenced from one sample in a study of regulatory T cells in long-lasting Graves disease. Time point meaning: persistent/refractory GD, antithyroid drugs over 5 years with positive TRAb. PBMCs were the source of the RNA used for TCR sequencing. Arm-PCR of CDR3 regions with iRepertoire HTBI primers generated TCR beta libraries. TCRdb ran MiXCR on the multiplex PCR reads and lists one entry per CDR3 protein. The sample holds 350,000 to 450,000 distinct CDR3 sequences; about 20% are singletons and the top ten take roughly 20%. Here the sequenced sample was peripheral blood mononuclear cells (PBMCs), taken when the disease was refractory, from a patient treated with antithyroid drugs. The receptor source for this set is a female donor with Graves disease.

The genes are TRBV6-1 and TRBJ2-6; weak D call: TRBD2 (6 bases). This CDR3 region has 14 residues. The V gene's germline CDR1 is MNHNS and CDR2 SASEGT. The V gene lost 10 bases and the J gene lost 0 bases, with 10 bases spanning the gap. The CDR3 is CATRGSSGANVLTF. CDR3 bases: TGTGCCACCCGGGGGAGCTCTGGGGCCAACGTCCTGACTTTC.

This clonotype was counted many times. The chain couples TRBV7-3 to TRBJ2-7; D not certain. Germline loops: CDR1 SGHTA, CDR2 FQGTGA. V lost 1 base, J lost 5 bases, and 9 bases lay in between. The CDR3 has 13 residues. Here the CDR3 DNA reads TGTGCCAGCAGCTTAAATGTTGGGGACGAGCAGTACTTC. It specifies CASSLNVGDEQYF.

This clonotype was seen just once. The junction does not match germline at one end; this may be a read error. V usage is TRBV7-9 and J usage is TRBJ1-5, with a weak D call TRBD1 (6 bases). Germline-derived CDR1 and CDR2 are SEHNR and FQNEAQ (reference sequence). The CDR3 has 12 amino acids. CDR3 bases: TGTACCAGCAGCGAGGGGGGTCAGCCCCAGCATTTT. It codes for CTSSEGGQPQHF.

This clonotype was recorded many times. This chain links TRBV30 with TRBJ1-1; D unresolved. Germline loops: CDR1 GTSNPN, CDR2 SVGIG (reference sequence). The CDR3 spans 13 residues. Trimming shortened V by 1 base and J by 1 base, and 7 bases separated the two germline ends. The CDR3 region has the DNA TGTGCCTGGAGTGGCAGAGGGAACACTGAAGCTTTCTTT. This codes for CAWSGRGNTEAFF. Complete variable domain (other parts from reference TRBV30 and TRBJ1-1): SQTIHQWPATLVQPVGSPLSLECTVEGTSNPNLYWYRQAAGRGLQLLFYSVGIGQISSEVPQNLSASRPQDRQFILSSKKLLLSDSGFYLCAWSGRGNTEAFFGQGTRLTVV.

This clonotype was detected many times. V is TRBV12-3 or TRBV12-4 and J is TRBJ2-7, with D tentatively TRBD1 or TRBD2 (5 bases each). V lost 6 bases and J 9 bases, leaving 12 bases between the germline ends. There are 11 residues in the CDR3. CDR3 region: CASSSLGGQYF. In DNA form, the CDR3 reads TGTGCCAGCAGCTCCCTTGGGGGGCAGTACTTC.

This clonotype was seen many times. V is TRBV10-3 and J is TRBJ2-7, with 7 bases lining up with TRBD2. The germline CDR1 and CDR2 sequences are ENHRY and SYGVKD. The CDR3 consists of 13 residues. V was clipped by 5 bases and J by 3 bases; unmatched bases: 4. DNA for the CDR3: TGTGCCATCAGTCCGGGACTACGCTACGAGCAGTACTTC. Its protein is CAISPGLRYEQYF.

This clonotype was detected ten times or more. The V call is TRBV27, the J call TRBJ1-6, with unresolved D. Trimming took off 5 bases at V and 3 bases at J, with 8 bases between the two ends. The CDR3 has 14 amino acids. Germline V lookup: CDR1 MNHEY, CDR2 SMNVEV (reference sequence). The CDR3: CASSLDGYNSPLHF. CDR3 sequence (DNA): TGTGCCAGCAGTCTCGACGGCTATAATTCACCCCTCCACTTT.

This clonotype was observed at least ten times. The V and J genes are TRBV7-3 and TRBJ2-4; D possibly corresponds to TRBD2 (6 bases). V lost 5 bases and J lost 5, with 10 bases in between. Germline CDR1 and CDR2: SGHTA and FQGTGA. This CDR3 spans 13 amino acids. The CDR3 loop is CASSKPGENIQYF. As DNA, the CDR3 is TGTGCCAGCAGCAAGCCGGGAGAAAACATTCAGTACTTC.

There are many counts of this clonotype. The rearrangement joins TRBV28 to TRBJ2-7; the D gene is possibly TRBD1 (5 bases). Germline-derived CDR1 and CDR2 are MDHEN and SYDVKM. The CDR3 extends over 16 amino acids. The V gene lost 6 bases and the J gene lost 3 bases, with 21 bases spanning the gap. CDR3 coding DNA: TGTGCCAGCAGGCACCCTGAGTGGGCAGGGATCTACGAGCAGTACTTC. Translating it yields CASRHPEWAGIYEQYF.

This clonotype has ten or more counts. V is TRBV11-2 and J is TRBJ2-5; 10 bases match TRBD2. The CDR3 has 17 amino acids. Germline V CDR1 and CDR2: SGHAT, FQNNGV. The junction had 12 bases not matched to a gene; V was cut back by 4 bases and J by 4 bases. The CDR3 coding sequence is TGTGCCAGCAGCTCTCCGGGACTAGCGTTCACAACAGAGACCCAGTACTTC. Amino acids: CASSSPGLAFTTETQYF. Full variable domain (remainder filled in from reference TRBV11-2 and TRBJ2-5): EAGVAQSPRYKIIEKRQSVAFWCNPISGHATLYWYQQILGQGPKLLIQFQNNGVVDDSQLPKDRFSAERLKGVDSTLKIQPAKLEDSAVYLCASSSPGLAFTTETQYFGPGTRLLVL.

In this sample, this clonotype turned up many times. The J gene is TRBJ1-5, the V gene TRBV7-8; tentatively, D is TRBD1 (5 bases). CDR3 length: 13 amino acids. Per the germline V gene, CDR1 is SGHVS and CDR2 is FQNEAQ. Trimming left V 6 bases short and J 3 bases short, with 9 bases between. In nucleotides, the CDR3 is TGTGCCAGCAGTTTGGGGCCCAATCAGCCCCAGCATTTT. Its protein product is CASSLGPNQPQHF.

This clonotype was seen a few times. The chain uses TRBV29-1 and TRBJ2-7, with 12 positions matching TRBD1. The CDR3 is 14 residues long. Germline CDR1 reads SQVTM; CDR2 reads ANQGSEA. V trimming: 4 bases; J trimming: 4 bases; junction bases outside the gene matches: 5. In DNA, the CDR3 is TGCAGCGTTGGGGGGACAGGGGGCCGTTACGAGCAGTACTTC. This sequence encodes CSVGGTGGRYEQYF.

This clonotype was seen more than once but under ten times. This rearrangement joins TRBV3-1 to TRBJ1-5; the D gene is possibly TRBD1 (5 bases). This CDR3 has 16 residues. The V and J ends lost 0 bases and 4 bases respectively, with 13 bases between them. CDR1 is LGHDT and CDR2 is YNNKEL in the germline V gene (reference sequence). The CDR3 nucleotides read TGTGCCAGCAGCCAAGATCGGGGACCGCTAAATCAGCCCCAGCATTTT. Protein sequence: CASSQDRGPLNQPQHF.

The CDR3 protein is CASRSGQGISGNTIYF. The CDR3 DNA is TGTGCCAGCAGATCGGGACAGGGGATCTCTGGAAACACCATATATTTT. This chain links TRBV28 with TRBJ1-3; 10 bases fit TRBD1. After removal of 6 bases from V and 0 bases from J, the junction contained 5 bases not matched to a gene. The CDR3 totals 16 residues. Germline CDR1 MDHEN, CDR2 SYDVKM. Complete variable domain (other parts from reference TRBV28 and TRBJ1-3): DVKVTQSSRYLVKRTGEKVFLECVQDMDHENMFWYRQDPGLGLRLIYFSYDVKMKEKGDIPEGYSVSREKKERFSLILESASTNQTSMYLCASRSGQGISGNTIYFGEGSWLTVV.

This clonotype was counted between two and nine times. In nucleotides, the CDR3 is TGTGCCAGCAGCGGCCGGTCGGGGTACGGTGAGACCCAGTACTTC. It specifies CASSGRSGYGETQYF. The chain links TRBV7-9 to TRBJ2-5, with a weak D call TRBD2 (5 bases). Trimming pared 5 bases from V and 5 bases from J, leaving 18 bases between. Germline CDR1 reads SEHNR; CDR2 reads FQNEAQ (reference sequence). This CDR3 region has 15 residues.

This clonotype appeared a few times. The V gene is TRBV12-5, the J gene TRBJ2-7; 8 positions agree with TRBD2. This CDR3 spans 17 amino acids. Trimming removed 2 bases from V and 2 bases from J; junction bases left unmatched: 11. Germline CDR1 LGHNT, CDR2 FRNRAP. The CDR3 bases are TGTGCTAGTGGTTTGAACCGAGGGCGGGAGGAAACCTACGAGCAGTACTTC. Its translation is CASGLNRGREETYEQYF.

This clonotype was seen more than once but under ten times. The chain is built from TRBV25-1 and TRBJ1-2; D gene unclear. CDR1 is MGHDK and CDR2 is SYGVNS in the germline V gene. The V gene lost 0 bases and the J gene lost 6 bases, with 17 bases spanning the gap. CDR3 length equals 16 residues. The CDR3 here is CASSEYGIGGEHGYTF. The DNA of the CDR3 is TGTGCCAGCAGTGAATATGGGATAGGAGGAGAGCATGGCTACACCTTC.

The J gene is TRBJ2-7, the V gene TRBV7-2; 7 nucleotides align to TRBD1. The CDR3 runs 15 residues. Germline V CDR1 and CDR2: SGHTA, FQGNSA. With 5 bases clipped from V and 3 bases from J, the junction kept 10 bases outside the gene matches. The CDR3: CASSRRQGIFYEQYF. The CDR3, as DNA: TGTGCCAGCAGCCGACGACAGGGCATTTTCTACGAGCAGTACTTC.

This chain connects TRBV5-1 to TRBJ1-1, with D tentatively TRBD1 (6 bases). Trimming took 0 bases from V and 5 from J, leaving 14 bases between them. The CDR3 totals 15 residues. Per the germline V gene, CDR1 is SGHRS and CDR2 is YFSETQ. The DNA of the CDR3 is TGCGCCAGCAGCTTGGAGGGGATCGGACAGACTGAAGCTTTCTTT. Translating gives CASSLEGIGQTEAFF.

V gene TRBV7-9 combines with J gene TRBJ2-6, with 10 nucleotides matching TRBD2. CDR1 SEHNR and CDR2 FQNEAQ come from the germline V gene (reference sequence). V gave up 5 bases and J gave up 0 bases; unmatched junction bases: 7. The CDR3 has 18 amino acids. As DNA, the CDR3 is TGTGCCAGCAGCGACATAGCGGGAGGTTTCTCTGGGGCCAACGTCCTGACTTTC. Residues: CASSDIAGGFSGANVLTF.

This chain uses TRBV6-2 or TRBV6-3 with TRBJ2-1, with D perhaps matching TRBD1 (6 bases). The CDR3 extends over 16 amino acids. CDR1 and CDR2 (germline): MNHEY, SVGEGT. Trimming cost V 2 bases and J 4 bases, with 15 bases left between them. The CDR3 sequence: CASSYLQGTLYNEQFF. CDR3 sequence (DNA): TGTGCCAGCAGTTACCTACAGGGAACCCTTTACAATGAGCAGTTCTTC.

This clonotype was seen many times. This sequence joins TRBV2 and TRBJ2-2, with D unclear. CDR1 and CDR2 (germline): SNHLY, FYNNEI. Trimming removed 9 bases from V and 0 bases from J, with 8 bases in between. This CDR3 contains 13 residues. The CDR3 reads CARGTSNTGELFF. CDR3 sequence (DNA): TGTGCCAGGGGCACGTCGAACACCGGGGAGCTGTTTTTT.

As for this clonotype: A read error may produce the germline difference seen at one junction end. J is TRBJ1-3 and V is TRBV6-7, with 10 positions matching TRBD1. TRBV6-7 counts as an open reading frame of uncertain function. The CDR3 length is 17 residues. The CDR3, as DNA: TGTGCTAGCAGTTACCGACAGGGGGCTTCGGATGGAAACACCATATATTTT. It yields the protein CASSYRQGASDGNTIYF.

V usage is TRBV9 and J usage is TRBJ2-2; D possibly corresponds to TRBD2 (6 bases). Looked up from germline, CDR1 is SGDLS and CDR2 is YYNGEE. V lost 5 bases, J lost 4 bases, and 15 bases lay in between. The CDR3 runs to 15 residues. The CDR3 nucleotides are TGTGCCAGCAGTGACGGAGAGGAGGGCACCGGGGAGCTGTTTTTT. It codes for CASSDGEEGTGELFF.

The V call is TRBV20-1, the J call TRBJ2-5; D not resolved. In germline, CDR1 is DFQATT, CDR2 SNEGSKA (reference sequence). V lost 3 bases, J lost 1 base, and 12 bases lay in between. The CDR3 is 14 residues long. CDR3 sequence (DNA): TGCAGTGCTAGTTCGGCAGGAGTCCAAGAGACCCAGTACTTC. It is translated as CSASSAGVQETQYF.

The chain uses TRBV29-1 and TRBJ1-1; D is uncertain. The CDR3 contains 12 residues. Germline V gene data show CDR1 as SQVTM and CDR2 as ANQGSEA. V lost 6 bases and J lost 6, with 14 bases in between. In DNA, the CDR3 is TGCAGCGTCCACCTAGTGACGGCTGAAGCTTTCTTT. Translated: CSVHLVTAEAFF.

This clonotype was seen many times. This CDR3 is CASSQMDRGMSSNTIYF. The DNA for the CDR3 is TGTGCCAGCAGCCAGATGGACCGGGGGATGTCGTCGAACACCATATATTTT. J is TRBJ1-3 and V is TRBV11-2, with D possibly TRBD1 on 5 matching bases. Trimming took off 5 bases at V and 7 bases at J, with 24 bases between the two ends. The germline CDR1 and CDR2 sequences are SGHAT and FQNNGV. CDR3 length: 17 residues.